Below, 20 T cell receptor beta chains from the same sample are listed, as sequenced in a study of early T cells in non-severe SARS-CoV-2 infection. TCRdb re-analysed the 5' RACE reads in MiXCR, keeping a single row per CDR3 protein. The table lists tens of thousands of distinct CDR3 sequences, approximately 5.5% of them singletons. Material for sequencing was whole blood. Receptors were obtained from an adult who was a healthcare worker with PCR-confirmed SARS-CoV-2 infection or an uninfected control (not recorded which).

This clonotype appeared many times. This chain links TRBV7-2 with TRBJ1-2; 9 positions agree with TRBD1. The ends lost 5 bases at V and 8 bases at J; junction bases unmatched: 6. CDR3 length equals 13 residues. Germline V gives CDR1 SGHTA, CDR2 FQGNSA. The CDR3 DNA sequence: TGTGCCAGCAGCCCAAGACAGGGGGGCGGCTACACCTTC. Translating gives CASSPRQGGGYTF.

The chain links TRBV18 to TRBJ1-1; TRBD1 is a possible D gene (6 bases). The CDR3 totals 13 residues. CDR1 is KGHSH, CDR2 LQKENI, per germline. V was clipped by 5 bases and J by 1 base, with 8 bases between them. The CDR3 DNA reads as TGTGCCAGCTCAGGGGGCTCGAACACTGAAGCTTTCTTT. This gives the protein CASSGGSNTEAFF.

The V and J genes are TRBV15 and TRBJ1-4; TRBD1 matches at 7 bases. Unmatched junction bases numbered 10, after V lost 1 base and J lost 5 bases. Germline lookup yields CDR1 LNHNV and CDR2 YYDKDF (reference sequence). CDR3 length: 17 amino acids. The CDR3 DNA follows: TGTGCCACCAGCAGAGCGGGGACAGTTCGGGCCAATGAAAAACTGTTTTTT. It encodes CATSRAGTVRANEKLFF.

The V call is TRBV11-2, the J call TRBJ1-2; D gene uncertain. Germline CDR1 SGHAT, CDR2 FQNNGV. Trimming removed 1 base at V and 3 bases at J, with 9 bases between. The CDR3 has 14 amino acids. CDR3 bases: TGTGCCAGCAGCTTAGCCGGCAGCTACTATGGCTACACCTTC. Encoded protein: CASSLAGSYYGYTF.

The chain is built from TRBV4-3 and TRBJ2-7, with 9 bases lining up with TRBD2. Germline V gene sequence: CDR1 LGHNA, CDR2 YSLEER. The junction had 17 bases not matched to a gene; V was cut back by 1 base and J by 7 bases. CDR3 length: 18 amino acids. CDR3 in DNA: TGCGCCAGCAGCCAAGGGTCAATTAGCGCAGCGGGAGGCGGGGAGCAGTACTTC. It yields the protein CASSQGSISAAGGGEQYF.

This clonotype was recorded at least ten times. This chain connects TRBV2 to TRBJ2-4, with a weak D call TRBD2 (5 bases). Trimming took off 7 bases at V and 0 bases at J, with 10 bases between the two ends. The CDR3 runs to 14 residues. Germline V gene data show CDR1 as SNHLY and CDR2 as FYNNEI. CDR3 sequence (DNA): TGTGCCAGCAAAATTCGGGAAGCCAAAAACATTCAGTACTTC. It yields the protein CASKIREAKNIQYF.

The J gene is TRBJ2-7, the V gene TRBV6-2 or TRBV6-3; 11 bases match TRBD2. Per the germline V gene, CDR1 is MNHEY and CDR2 is SVGEGT. Trimming cost V 6 bases and J 2 bases; bases outside gene matches: 9. The CDR3 has 16 amino acids. In nucleotides, the CDR3 is TGTGCCAGCAGCCTCGTGCTAGCGGGAGGTCCCTACGAGCAGTACTTC. Its translation: CASSLVLAGGPYEQYF.

This clonotype was observed many times. This chain connects TRBV7-2 to TRBJ1-6; no reliable D call. The length of the CDR3 is 16 residues. Germline CDR1 reads SGHTA; CDR2 reads FQGNSA. V lost 4 bases to trimming and J lost 0 bases, with 10 bases between them. DNA for the CDR3: TGTGCCAGCAGCTCCAGAAGGAGCTCCTATAATTCACCCCTCCACTTT. Amino acid sequence: CASSSRRSSYNSPLHF.

This clonotype was picked up many times. The chain is built from TRBV29-1 and TRBJ1-2, with D possibly matching TRBD1 (6 bases). Germline V gene data show CDR1 as SQVTM and CDR2 as ANQGSEA. The CDR3 is 12 amino acids. V lost 4 bases to trimming and J lost 8 bases, with 14 bases between them. Written as DNA, the CDR3 is TGCAGCGTTGGGGACACGGCGGGAGGCTACACCTTC. Translated: CSVGDTAGGYTF.

This clonotype was seen a handful of times. The chain employs TRBV20-1 and TRBJ2-3, with D perhaps matching TRBD2 (5 bases). Trimming stripped 2 bases from V and 2 bases from J, with 14 bases between. The CDR3 totals 15 residues. Germline lookup yields CDR1 DFQATT and CDR2 SNEGSKA (reference sequence). In DNA, the CDR3 is TGCAGTGCTAGAAAAAGCGGTACTTACACAGATACGCAGTATTTT. It specifies CSARKSGTYTDTQYF.

The chain joins TRBV25-1 to TRBJ2-6, with no clear D. Trimming took off 10 bases at V and 4 bases at J, with 11 bases between the two ends. The CDR3 runs to 13 residues. Germline V CDR1 and CDR2: MGHDK, SYGVNS. This CDR3 is CATGPGGANVLTF. DNA for the CDR3: TGTGCCACCGGCCCGGGCGGGGCCAACGTCCTGACTTTC.

In its sample, this clonotype was seen many times. The chain joins TRBV7-3 to TRBJ2-3, with 15 positions matching TRBD2. Germline assignment: CDR1 SGHTA and CDR2 FQGTGA. Trimming cost V 4 bases and J 5 bases; bases outside gene matches: 10. The CDR3 contains 18 residues. As DNA, the CDR3 is TGTGCCAGCAGCTCATCCGGCCGGGGACTAGCGGGAGGAGATACGCAGTATTTT. Amino acids: CASSSSGRGLAGGDTQYF.

This clonotype has a count of ten or more. The chain uses TRBV7-8 and TRBJ2-5; D is perhaps TRBD2 (5 bases). The CDR3 contains 12 residues. Between the trimmed V and J ends, which lost 8 bases and 5 bases, there was a span of 12 bases. The germline CDR1 and CDR2 sequences are SGHVS and FQNEAQ. The DNA of the CDR3 is TGTGCCAGCCGAGCCACGGGGGAGACCCAGTACTTC. The encoded protein is CASRATGETQYF. Drawing the rest from reference TRBV7-8 and TRBJ2-5, the complete variable domain is GAGVSQSPRYKVAKRGQDVALRCDPISGHVSLFWYQQALGQGPEFLTYFQNEAQLDKSGLPSDRFFAERPEGSVSTLKIQRTQQEDSAVYLCASRATGETQYFGPGTRLLVL.

This clonotype was counted ten times or more. V is TRBV6-5 and J is TRBJ2-3; TRBD1 is a possible D gene (5 bases). This CDR3 has 14 amino acids. Germline values: CDR1 MNHEY, CDR2 SVGAGI. With 5 bases removed from V and 0 bases from J, the gap between germline ends came to 9 bases. CDR3 DNA: TGTGCCAGCAGTAACAGGCTGAGCACAGATACGCAGTATTTT. Translating it yields CASSNRLSTDTQYF.

This clonotype has at least ten counts. V gene TRBV27 combines with J gene TRBJ2-7; D is possibly TRBD2 (6 bases). V was trimmed by 0 bases and J by 6 bases, leaving 6 bases between them. This CDR3 is built from 12 residues. Per germline, CDR1 MNHEY and CDR2 SMNVEV (reference sequence). Here the CDR3 DNA reads TGTGCCAGCAGTTTATCGGGGGGCGAGCAGTACTTC. The encoded protein is CASSLSGGEQYF.

This clonotype was observed many times. The rearrangement uses TRBV12-3 or TRBV12-4 and TRBJ2-1, with TRBD2 identical over 8 bases. With V trimmed by 9 bases and J by 7 bases, 2 bases remained unmatched. CDR3 length: 11 residues. CDR3 protein: CASTSGNEQFF. CDR3 sequence (DNA): TGTGCCAGTACTAGCGGAAATGAGCAGTTCTTC.

The chain employs TRBV19 and TRBJ2-1, with TRBD2 identical over 9 bases. The V gene end was trimmed by 6 bases and the J gene end by 4 bases; junction bases not matched to a gene: 10. Germline CDR1 LNHDA, CDR2 SQIVND (reference sequence). The CDR3 is 16 residues long. The CDR3 nucleotides read TGTGCCAGTAGGGGTTTAGCGGGAGTAATGTACAATGAGCAGTTCTTC. Translating gives CASRGLAGVMYNEQFF.

This clonotype appeared a few times. The V call is TRBV6-1, the J call TRBJ2-6, with D perhaps matching TRBD2 (6 bases). The CDR3 totals 22 residues. V lost 6 bases and J lost 0, with 30 bases in between. Germline V gives CDR1 MNHNS, CDR2 SASEGT. In DNA form, the CDR3 reads TGTGCCAGCAGCGGGTCAGGGTCCTCGGGAGCATTTTTCCTCTCTGGGGCCAACGTCCTGACTTTC. It codes for CASSGSGSSGAFFLSGANVLTF.

This clonotype was detected many times. This sequence joins TRBV12-3 or TRBV12-4 and TRBJ2-7, with a possible D match to TRBD2 (5 bases). There are 14 residues in the CDR3. The V and J ends lost 2 bases and 2 bases respectively, with 10 bases between them. CDR3 nucleotides: TGTGCCAGCAGTTTATCACCGGGAACCTACGAGCAGTACTTC. Translated, it gives CASSLSPGTYEQYF.

This clonotype occurred many times. The V call is TRBV29-1, the J call TRBJ2-7, with 7 bases that match TRBD2. J lost 1 base, V lost 1 base, and 10 bases had no gene match. Per the germline V gene, CDR1 is SQVTM and CDR2 is ANQGSEA. The CDR3 contains 16 residues. Written as DNA, the CDR3 is TGCAGCGTTGAAGCGGGAGCGGGAATCGGTTCCTACGAGCAGTACTTC. Protein product: CSVEAGAGIGSYEQYF.